These 19 T cell receptor beta chains were sequenced from one sample in a study of T cells in women clearing cervical HPV infection. TCRdb's copy holds only in-frame clones and misses some; the assay was immunoSEQ multiplex PCR. The table gives approximately 34,000 clones; the top ten clones make up more than 1.3% of it. Source material: blood buffy coat. All receptors come from a woman aged 18 to 75 with a cervical HPV16 infection that either progressed to CIN3+ or cleared (not recorded which).

Comments on this clone: From the germline J gene comes the end of the CDR3, since the read stops 3 residues before it. The gene calls are TRBV30 and TRBJ1-1; a possible D gene is TRBD1 (5 bases). The CDR3 extends over 12 amino acids. Trimming removed 4 bases from V and 4 bases from J, with 10 bases in between. CDR1 and CDR2 (germline): GTSNPN, SVGIG (reference sequence). CDR3 loop: CAWKIRVTEAFF. The CDR3 DNA, read in part, is TGTGCCTGGAAAATCAGGGTCACTGAA.

In regard to this clone: The CDR3 end lies 3 residues beyond the end of the read and is filled in from the germline J gene. The rearrangement links TRBV7-9 to TRBJ2-3, with D hard to call. The germline V gene encodes CDR1 SEHNR and CDR2 FQNEAQ (reference sequence). There are 15 residues in the CDR3. The covered CDR3 bases are TGTGCCAGCAGCCCGAAGAAGCGAGTCCAAGAGACG. This codes for CASSPKKRVQET. The whole CDR3 sequence reads CASSPKKRVQETQYF.

On this clone: The DNA ends 3 residues before the CDR3 does, and the rest of the CDR3 is filled in from the germline J gene. The rearrangement joins TRBV19 to TRBJ2-1; no clear D gene. Per germline, CDR1 LNHDA and CDR2 SQIVND (reference sequence). The CDR3 has 13 residues. V gave up 7 bases and J gave up 6 bases, with 13 bases separating them. This chain's CDR3 is CASTPPGINEQFF. The part of the CDR3 DNA that was read is TGTGCCAGTACCCCCCCAGGAATCAATGAG.

On this clone: Coverage ceases 3 residues before the CDR3 finishes, and the germline J gene fills in the end. The V call is TRBV5-1, the J call TRBJ2-7; TRBD1 matches at 7 bases. Looked up from germline, CDR1 is SGHRS and CDR2 is YFSETQ. The CDR3 is made up of 15 amino acids. Trimming removed 4 bases from V and 2 bases from J; junction bases left unmatched: 9. The CDR3 region is CASSGQWTGAYEQYF. The sequenced part of the CDR3 DNA is TGCGCCAGCAGCGGACAATGGACAGGAGCCTACGAG.

On this clone: The read halts 3 residues ahead of the CDR3 end, with the missing end drawn from the germline J gene. The chain recombines TRBV7-9 with TRBJ1-5, with D perhaps TRBD1 (6 bases). Germline CDR1 and CDR2: SEHNR and FQNEAQ (reference sequence). This CDR3 contains 12 residues. The CDR3 spells CASSLVGTPQHF. CDR3 DNA (partial): TGTGCCAGCAGCTTAGTTGGGACACCC.

A remark on this clone: Read sequence stops 3 residues before the CDR3 end, and the germline J gene provides the missing end. This chain joins TRBV7-9 and TRBJ1-4; D may be TRBD1 (5 bases). V lost 5 bases, J lost 0 bases, and 10 bases lay in between. Germline values: CDR1 SEHNR, CDR2 FQNEAQ (reference sequence). This CDR3 contains 15 residues. CDR3 amino acids: CASSATGATNEKLFF. Partial CDR3 DNA: TGTGCCAGCAGCGCCACAGGAGCAACTAATGAAAAA.

As regards this clone: The read is 3 residues too short to cover the CDR3 end, so that end is filled in from the germline J gene. The rearrangement joins TRBV7-2 to TRBJ2-1, with D uncertain. The V and J ends lost 2 bases and 7 bases respectively, with 12 bases between them. The CDR3 runs 14 residues. CDR1 is SGHTA and CDR2 is FQGNSA in the germline V gene. The DNA read from the CDR3 is TGTGCCAGCAGCTTATCTAGAATTGGGAATGAG. Amino acid sequence: CASSLSRIGNE. The whole CDR3 protein is CASSLSRIGNEQFF.

Turning to this clone: The CDR3 extends 3 residues past the end of the read, so its final part is completed from the germline J gene. V usage is TRBV7-2 and J usage is TRBJ1-4; TRBD1 might be the D (5 bases). Germline-derived CDR1 and CDR2 are SGHTA and FQGNSA. This CDR3 comprises 15 residues. The CDR3: CASSLAGSGANVLFF. Incomplete CDR3 DNA: TGTGCCAGCAGCTTAGCGGGCTCTGGGGCCAACGTA.

About this clone itself: The read halts 3 residues ahead of the CDR3 end, with the missing end drawn from the germline J gene. The chain carries TRBV20-1 and TRBJ1-6, with 7 bases identical to TRBD1. This CDR3 is built from 14 residues. V lost 6 bases and J lost 4; bases outside the gene matches: 6. The germline gives CDR1 DFQATT, CDR2 SNEGSKA (reference sequence). The CDR3 spells CSAGTAQYNSPLHF. CDR3 DNA, as far as it was read: TGCAGTGCAGGGACAGCCCAATATAATTCACCC.

About this clone itself: The CDR3 end is not reached by the read, which stops 3 residues before it; the germline J gene fills it in. The chain carries TRBV2 and TRBJ2-5; no firm D call. The CDR3 runs 11 residues. V gave up 4 bases and J gave up 3 bases, with 3 bases separating them. CDR1 and CDR2 (germline): SNHLY, FYNNEI. Partial CDR3 DNA: TGTGCCAGCAGTGCAGAAGAGACC. Translation gives CASSAEET. The CDR3 in full is CASSAEETQYF.

About this clone: Sequencing ends 3 residues short of the CDR3 end; the germline J gene provides the rest. The chain uses TRBV18 and TRBJ1-1; 7 bases are a match to TRBD1. Trimming took 5 bases from V and 4 from J; bases not matched to a gene: 4. Germline CDR1 KGHSH, CDR2 LQKENI. This CDR3 contains 13 residues. Partial CDR3 DNA: TGTGCCAGCTCATACGACAGGGCCACTGAA. It specifies CASSYDRATE. The CDR3 as a whole reads CASSYDRATEAFF.

As regards this clone: The missing CDR3 end, 3 residues past where the read stops, is filled in from the germline J gene. This chain links TRBV4-2 with TRBJ2-5, with 10 bases lining up with TRBD1. J gave up 7 bases and V 0 bases, and 8 bases lay outside the gene matches. The CDR3 has 16 amino acids. Germline CDR1 and CDR2: LGHNA and YNFKEQ. This chain's CDR3 is CASSQDQGQGGGTQYF. The covered CDR3 bases are TGTGCCAGCAGCCAAGATCAAGGACAGGGGGGTGGGACC.

In regard to this clone: The missing CDR3 end, 3 residues past where the read stops, is filled in from the germline J gene. The chain employs TRBV7-2 and TRBJ2-4, with 8 nucleotides matching TRBD2. The CDR3 is 14 amino acids. The germline V gene has CDR1 SGHTA and CDR2 FQGNSA. Trimming cost V 7 bases and J 1 base; bases outside gene matches: 3. CDR3 DNA, as far as it was read: TGTGCCAGCACCCGCGGGGGGGCCAAAAACATT. It codes for CASTRGGAKNI. The full CDR3 sequence reads CASTRGGAKNIQYF. The entire variable domain, with the rest obtained from reference TRBV7-2 and TRBJ2-4, is as follows: GAGVSQSPSNKVTEKGKDVELRCDPISGHTALYWYRQSLGQGLEFLIYFQGNSAPDKSGLPSDRFSAERTGGSVSTLTIQRTQQEDSAVYLCASTRGGAKNIQYFGAGTRLSVL.

Remarks on this clone: The read falls 3 residues short of the CDR3 end, and the missing part is taken from the germline J gene. The chain couples TRBV11-2 to TRBJ2-1; 10 positions agree with TRBD2. Per the germline V gene, CDR1 is SGHAT and CDR2 is FQNNGV. This CDR3 region has 15 residues. With 2 bases clipped from V and 6 bases from J, the junction kept 4 bases outside the gene matches. The DNA read from the CDR3 is TGTGCCAGCAGCTTAAGCGGGGGGGCCACCAATGAG. This codes for CASSLSGGATNE. In full, the CDR3 reads CASSLSGGATNEQFF.

As regards this clone: The read ends 3 residues shy of where the CDR3 ends; the end is completed using the germline J gene. The chain carries TRBV7-2 and TRBJ1-5; D unclear. CDR1 is SGHTA, CDR2 FQGNSA, per germline. The CDR3 is 12 residues long. Between the trimmed V and J ends, which lost 7 bases and 5 bases, there was a span of 9 bases. CDR3 protein: CASKSGDQPQHF. Incomplete CDR3 DNA: TGTGCCAGCAAGTCCGGGGATCAGCCC.

Comments on this clone: From the germline J gene comes the end of the CDR3, since the read stops 3 residues before it. The chain joins TRBV5-1 to TRBJ2-7, with 8 bases identical to TRBD1. The CDR3 spans 14 residues. Looked up from germline, CDR1 is SGHRS and CDR2 is YFSETQ. V lost 5 bases, J lost 1 base, and 5 bases stayed unmatched. CDR3 DNA, as far as it was read: TGCGCCAGCAGTCCCGGGACAGGTTCCTACGAG. Translation gives CASSPGTGSYE. Given in full, the CDR3 is CASSPGTGSYEQYF.

In regard to this clone: Read coverage stops 3 residues before the CDR3 terminus; the germline J gene supplies the remainder. The rearrangement joins TRBV6-2 or TRBV6-3 to TRBJ2-3; 10 nucleotides line up with TRBD2. The trim removed 0 bases at V and 4 bases at J, leaving 7 bases unmatched. The CDR3 has 17 residues. CDR1 is MNHEY and CDR2 is SVGEGT in the germline V gene. CDR3 bases read: TGTGCCAGCAGTTACTCGTCTAGCGGGAGTCACGCAGATACG. The encoded protein is CASSYSSSGSHADT. The whole CDR3 reads CASSYSSSGSHADTQYF.

To note about this clone: The read is 3 residues too short to cover the CDR3 end, so that end is filled in from the germline J gene. The chain couples TRBV10-3 to TRBJ2-7; no clear D. Germline lookup yields CDR1 ENHRY and CDR2 SYGVKD. The CDR3 loop spans 11 amino acids. The ends were cut back, 2 bases at V and 6 bases at J, with 5 bases in the middle. CDR3 protein: CAISENGEQYF. CDR3 DNA (partial): TGTGCCATCAGTGAGAACGGCGAG.

Partial CDR3 DNA: TGTGCCAGCAGTTACATACAGGGGGTTAATGAAAAA. This gives the protein CASSYIQGVNEK. The entire CDR3 protein is CASSYIQGVNEKLFF. The V gene is TRBV12-3 or TRBV12-4, the J gene TRBJ1-4; 8 bases fit TRBD1. The read finishes 3 residues shy of the CDR3 end, and the germline J gene is used to complete it. The ends lost 4 bases at V and 4 bases at J; junction bases unmatched: 5. The CDR3 sequence is 15 residues long.